This T cell receptor (beta chain) was identified during a study of T cells expressing NK-cell markers. Study summary: It was sorted CD3+CD56+NKG2C+, CD3+CD56+NKG2C- and CD3+CD56-NKG2C+ T cells that supplied the TCR beta repertoires. Seven HCMV-seropositive donors and one seronegative donor made up the eight sequenced donors.

Beta-chain TCR cDNA was generated via 5'RACE template switching with UMIs. TCRdb reprocessed the 5' RACE reads; each CDR3 protein has one entry and no DNA is given. This sample's table reports about 430,000 distinct CDR3 sequences. The CDR3 is made up of 15 amino acids. Per the germline V gene, CDR1 is SEHNR and CDR2 is FQNEAQ (reference sequence). This TCR was recovered from a woman in her forties or fifties in good health. The chain employs TRBV7-9 and TRBJ2-1; TCRdb's assignment of TRBD1 cannot be checked, as there is no DNA. Sample: blood T cells: a sorted CD56 or NKG2C T cell subset, CD4+ or CD8+ T cells, or bulk PBMC T cells (not recorded which). The CDR3 here is CASSLAWTTDNEQFF.